This TCR beta chain emerged from a study of immune cell composition in non-small cell lung cancer. Study conclusions and caveats: Tumour-reactive clones were not shown to match dominant in vivo tumour clones.

Genomic DNA came from frozen unsorted single-cell suspensions. With respect to this clone: Its specificity is unknown.

The CDR3 totals 13 residues. V lost 6 bases and J lost 5; bases outside the gene matches: 7. In germline, CDR1 is SQVTM, CDR2 ANQGSEA. Profiling relied on immunoSEQ multiplex PCR, and the TCRdb table lists in-frame clones only, not all of them. The sample holds a few thousand clones, about 73% seen once. Sequenced sample: lung tumor tissue. The source is a human donor with non-small cell lung cancer. This chain links TRBV29-1 with TRBJ1-5, with TRBD1 matching 7 bases. The CDR3 DNA reads as TGCAGCGTGGAAACAGGGGAAGATCAGCCCCAGCATTTT. Translated, it gives CSVETGEDQPQHF.